This T cell receptor beta chain derives from a study of liver allograft versus peripheral blood T cells. Study-level information: Comparative analysis was performed on T cell receptor repertoires from transplanted livers and from recipients' peripheral blood.

Between the trimmed V and J ends, which lost 0 bases and 5 bases, there was a span of 16 bases. Germline CDR1 and CDR2: LNHDA and SQIVND (reference sequence). The CDR3 has 16 residues. Study results and caveats: According to reports, the T cell receptor repertoires inside liver allografts differed from those in peripheral blood.

TCRdb reprocessed the reads via MiXCR and lists one record per CDR3 protein. The table lists roughly 3,700 distinct CDR3 sequences, more than 15% of them singletons. This clonotype was recorded a few times. Its antigen is currently unknown. This clonotype originated in a human patient who had a liver transplant. Part of the T cell pool may stem from the graft donor. V usage is TRBV19 and J usage is TRBJ2-5; weak D call: TRBD2 (7 bases). CDR3 protein: CASSIEKWGGRETQYF. The DNA of the CDR3 is TGTGCCAGTAGTATAGAGAAGTGGGGGGGCCGGGAGACCCAGTACTTC.